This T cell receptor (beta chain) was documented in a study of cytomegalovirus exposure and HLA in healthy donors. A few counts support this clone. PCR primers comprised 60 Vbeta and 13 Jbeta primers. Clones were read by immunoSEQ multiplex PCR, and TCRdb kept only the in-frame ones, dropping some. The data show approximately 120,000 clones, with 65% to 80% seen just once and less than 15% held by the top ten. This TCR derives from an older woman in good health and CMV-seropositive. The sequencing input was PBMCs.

The DNA of the CDR3 is TGTGCCAGCACCAATTTACAGGGTCCGGACTATGGCTACACCTTC. Protein sequence: CASTNLQGPDYGYTF. The chain is built from TRBV7-9 and TRBJ1-2; D is possibly TRBD1 (6 bases). There are 15 residues in the CDR3. Germline V gives CDR1 SEHNR, CDR2 FQNEAQ (reference sequence). V lost 7 bases and J lost 3, with 18 bases in between.